These 9 T cell receptor beta chains originate from one sample sequenced in a study of cytomegalovirus exposure and HLA in healthy donors. This PCR relied on a set of 60 Vbeta primers and 13 Jbeta primers. Using immunoSEQ multiplex PCR, the repertoire was profiled, and TCRdb retains in-frame clones only, with some absent. The data show 150,000 to 200,000 clones, approximately 80% seen once. What was sequenced was PBMCs. All receptors come from a woman aged 40-49 years in good health and CMV-seronegative.

The gene calls are TRBV7-8 and TRBJ1-1, with D hard to call. This CDR3 is built from 13 residues. V lost 5 bases, J lost 2 bases, and 9 bases lay in between. Germline V gene sequence: CDR1 SGHVS, CDR2 FQNEAQ. In DNA form, the CDR3 reads TGTGCCAGCAGCCCCACGGTAAACACTGAAGCTTTCTTT. As protein: CASSPTVNTEAFF.

This chain links TRBV5-1 with TRBJ2-1; TRBD2 matches 8 bases. The CDR3 consists of 15 residues. Germline CDR1 SGHRS, CDR2 YFSETQ. J gave up 4 bases and V 0 bases, and 3 bases lay outside the gene matches. The CDR3 here is CASSLVSGDYNEQFF. CDR3 DNA sequence: TGCGCCAGCAGCTTGGTTAGCGGGGATTACAATGAGCAGTTCTTC.

The chain employs TRBV13 and TRBJ2-3; 7 bases match TRBD2. The germline V gene has CDR1 PRHDT and CDR2 FYEKMQ (reference sequence). The ends lost 5 bases at V and 1 base at J; junction bases unmatched: 6. This CDR3 region has 15 residues. CDR3 sequence (DNA): TGTGCCAGCAGCCCCTCCCTAGCGGGCACAGATACGCAGTATTTT. This codes for CASSPSLAGTDTQYF.

The rearrangement joins TRBV18 to TRBJ2-7; 9 positions match TRBD1. The ends lost 6 bases at V and 6 bases at J; junction bases unmatched: 12. This CDR3 has 15 residues. Per germline, CDR1 KGHSH and CDR2 LQKENI. The CDR3 DNA reads as TGTGCCAGCTCCCCTAACCCGGGACAGGGAGCCGAGCAGTACGTC. The encoded protein is CASSPNPGQGAEQYV.

V is TRBV21-1 and J is TRBJ2-1; TRBD1 is the table's D call, not checked against the DNA. TRBV21-1 constitutes a pseudogene. The CDR3 consists of 18 residues. CDR3 in DNA: TGTGCCAGCAGCAAAGCGCTTGGAGACAGATCTTCCTACAATGAGCAGTTCTTC. Protein sequence: CASSKALGDRSSYNEQFF.

The genes are TRBV7-9 and TRBJ2-5, with a possible D match to TRBD2 (5 bases). The CDR3 is 15 amino acids. Germline V gene data show CDR1 as SEHNR and CDR2 as FQNEAQ (reference sequence). Between the trimmed V and J ends, which lost 1 base and 9 bases, there was a span of 18 bases. The CDR3 loop is CASSLVSGGLGPQYF. CDR3 nucleotides: TGTGCCAGCAGCTTAGTATCGGGCGGACTGGGTCCCCAGTACTTC.

The gene calls are TRBV5-1 and TRBJ1-2, with D unclear. CDR1 SGHRS and CDR2 YFSETQ come from the germline V gene. V was cut by 1 base and J by 2 bases, with 6 bases left in between. The CDR3 sequence is 13 residues long. The CDR3 sequence is CASSLWQNYGYTF. The CDR3 bases are TGCGCCAGCAGCTTGTGGCAGAACTATGGCTACACCTTC.

The chain is built from TRBV29-1 and TRBJ2-6; possibly TRBD1 for D (6 bases). V was cut by 7 bases and J by 1 base, with 11 bases left in between. The CDR3 extends over 14 amino acids. CDR1 is SQVTM, CDR2 ANQGSEA, per germline. CDR3 nucleotide sequence: TGCAGCGCCCAAAGGGGGTCTGGGGCCAACGTCCTGACTTTC. It is translated as CSAQRGSGANVLTF.

This clone has more than one count but fewer than ten. The gene calls are TRBV11-3 and TRBJ2-7; 7 nucleotides line up with TRBD2. This CDR3 has 16 residues. V dropped 2 bases and J dropped 4; count of bases not matched to a gene: 11. Germline V gene sequence: CDR1 SGHNT, CDR2 YENEEA. This CDR3 is CASSLPTGRTYYEQYV. DNA for the CDR3: TGTGCCAGCAGCTTACCGACCGGGAGGACTTATTACGAGCAGTACGTC.